A selection of T cell receptor beta chains follows, all from one sample in a study of molecular identifiers for immune sequencing clone quantification. TCRdb ran MiXCR on the PCR reads and lists one entry per CDR3 protein. The data hold approximately 500,000 distinct CDR3 sequences, with about a fifth observed a single time. The sequencing input was naive CD8+ T cells from blood, with Jurkat cell RNA spiked in. These TCRs come from a human donor in good health. Some libraries in this study had Jurkat cell RNA spiked in. CDR3s include the opening cysteine and the closing phenylalanine or tryptophan. The D gene is left open where the match is weak. Expanded clones are given a class, and other clones once, few, many or no size at all.

cdr3_length,v_call,d_call,clone_size,j_call,cdr3_nt,cdr3_aa
16,TRBV6-5,TRBD2,few,TRBJ2-1,TGTGCCAGCTCTCTTTGGCGGGGGGCTTCCTACAATGAGCAGTTCTTC,CASSLWRGASYNEQFF
15,TRBV4-3,TRBD1,many,TRBJ2-3,TGCGCCAGCAGCCAATACAGGGGGCTCGTAGATACGCAGTATTTT,CASSQYRGLVDTQYF
15,TRBV3-1,.,.,TRBJ1-1,TGTGCCAGCAGCCAAAAGAGCAGGGTCAACACTGAAGCTTTCTTT,CASSQKSRVNTEAFF
15,TRBV5-6,.,.,TRBJ1-1,TGTGCCAGCAGCTTGGCCGACAGAGCGAACACTGAAGCTTCCTTT,CASSLADRANTEASF
15,TRBV4-3,.,few,TRBJ2-7,TGCGCCAGCAGCCAAGATGTGGACGCAATTTGGGAGCAGTACTTC,CASSQDVDAIWEQYF
15,TRBV13,TRBD1,few,TRBJ2-2,TGTGCCAGCAGCTTAAGGGGGCGGAACACCGGGGAGCTGTTTTTT,CASSLRGRNTGELFF
14,TRBV4-3,.,.,TRBJ2-7,TGCGCCAGCGGCCAAGACAGAGCAGGATACGAGCAGTACTTC,CASGQDRAGYEQYF
14,TRBV4-1,.,few,TRBJ1-1,TGCGCCAGCAGCCCCTCCGGCCAGGGCACTGAAGCTTTCTTT,CASSPSGQGTEAFF
15,TRBV7-2,TRBD1,many,TRBJ2-7,TGTGCCAGCAGCTCCGTCGGGACAGGTCCCTACGAGCAGTACTTC,CASSSVGTGPYEQYF
14,TRBV3-1,.,many,TRBJ2-3,TGTGCCAGCAGCCAAGACGTGCGGCCAGATACGCAGTATTTT,CASSQDVRPDTQYF
15,TRBV12-3/TRBV12-4,.,.,TRBJ2-7,TGTGCCAGCAGTGCAAAGACAGACTACTCCTACGAGCAGTACTTC,CASSAKTDYSYEQYF